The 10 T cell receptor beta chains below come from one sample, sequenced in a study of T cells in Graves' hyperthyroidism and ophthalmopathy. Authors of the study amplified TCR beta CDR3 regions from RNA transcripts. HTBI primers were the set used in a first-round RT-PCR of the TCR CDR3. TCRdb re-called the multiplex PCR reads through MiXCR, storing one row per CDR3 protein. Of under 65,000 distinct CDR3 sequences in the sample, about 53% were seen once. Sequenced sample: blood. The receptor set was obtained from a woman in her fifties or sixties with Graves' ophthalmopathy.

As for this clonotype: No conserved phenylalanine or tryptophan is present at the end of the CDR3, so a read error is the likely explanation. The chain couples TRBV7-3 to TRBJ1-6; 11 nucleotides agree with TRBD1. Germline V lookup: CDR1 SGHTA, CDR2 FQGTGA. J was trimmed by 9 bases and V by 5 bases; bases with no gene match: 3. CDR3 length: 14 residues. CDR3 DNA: TGTGCCAGCAGCCTGGACAGGGGGCCTTCACCCCTCCACTAT. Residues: CASSLDRGPSPLHY.

CDR3 sequence reads: CSVPFSGEFTDTQYF. The DNA for the CDR3 is TGCAGTGTTCCGTTCAGCGGGGAATTCACAGATACGCAGTATTTT. This chain links TRBV20-1 with TRBJ2-3, with 7 nucleotides matching TRBD2. This CDR3 has 15 amino acids. Germline-derived CDR1 and CDR2 are DFQATT and SNEGSKA (reference sequence). The V and J ends lost 7 bases and 2 bases, in that order; junction bases with no gene match: 12.

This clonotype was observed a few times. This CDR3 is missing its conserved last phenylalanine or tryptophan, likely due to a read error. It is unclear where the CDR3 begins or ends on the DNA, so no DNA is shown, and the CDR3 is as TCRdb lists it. The CDR3 loop reads CSAREGGR. V and J are TRBV20-1 and TRBJ2-7; TRBD2, the table's D call, lacks a check against the DNA. Germline CDR1 DFQATT, CDR2 SNEGSKA (reference sequence). The CDR3 adds up to 8 amino acids, both ends counted.

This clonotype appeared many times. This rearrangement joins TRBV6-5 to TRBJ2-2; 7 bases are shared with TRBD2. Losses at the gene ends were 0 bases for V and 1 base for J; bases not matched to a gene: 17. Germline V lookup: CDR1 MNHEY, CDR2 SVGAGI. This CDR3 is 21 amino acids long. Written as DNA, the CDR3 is TGTGCCAGCAGTTACTCGTCCCAGGCACTAGCGCCCGCCGGGAACACCGGGGAGCTGTTTTTT. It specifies CASSYSSQALAPAGNTGELFF.

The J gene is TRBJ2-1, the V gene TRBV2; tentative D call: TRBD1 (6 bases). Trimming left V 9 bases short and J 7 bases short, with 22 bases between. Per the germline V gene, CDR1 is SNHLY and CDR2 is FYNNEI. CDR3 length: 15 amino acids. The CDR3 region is CARGTARTAENEQFF. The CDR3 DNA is TGTGCCAGAGGGACCGCGAGGACAGCCGAGAATGAGCAGTTCTTC.

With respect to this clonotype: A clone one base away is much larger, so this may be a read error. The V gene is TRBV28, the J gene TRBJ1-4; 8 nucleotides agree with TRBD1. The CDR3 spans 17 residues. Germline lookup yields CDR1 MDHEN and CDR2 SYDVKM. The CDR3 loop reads CASSSSDRARTNGKLFF. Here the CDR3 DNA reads TGTGCCAGCAGTTCCTCGGACAGGGCGAGGACTAATGGAAAACTGTTTTTT. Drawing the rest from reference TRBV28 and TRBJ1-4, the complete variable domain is DVKVTQSSRYLVKRTGEKVFLECVQDMDHENMFWYRQDPGLGLRLIYFSYDVKMKEKGDIPEGYSVSREKKERFSLILESASTNQTSMYLCASSSSDRARTNGKLFFGSGTQLSVL.

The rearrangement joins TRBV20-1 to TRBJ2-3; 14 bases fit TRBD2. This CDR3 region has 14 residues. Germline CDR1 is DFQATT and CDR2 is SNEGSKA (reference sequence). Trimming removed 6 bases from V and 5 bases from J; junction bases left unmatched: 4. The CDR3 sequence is CSARTSGGQDTQYF. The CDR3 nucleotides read TGCAGTGCACGGACTAGCGGGGGGCAAGATACGCAGTATTTT.

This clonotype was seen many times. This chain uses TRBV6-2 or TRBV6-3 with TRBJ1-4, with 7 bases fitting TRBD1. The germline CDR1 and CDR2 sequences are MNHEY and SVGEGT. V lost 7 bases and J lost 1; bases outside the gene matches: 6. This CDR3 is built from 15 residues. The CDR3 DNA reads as TGTGCCAGCACTCCAACAGGGGAAACTAATGAAAAACTGTTTTTT. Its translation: CASTPTGETNEKLFF.

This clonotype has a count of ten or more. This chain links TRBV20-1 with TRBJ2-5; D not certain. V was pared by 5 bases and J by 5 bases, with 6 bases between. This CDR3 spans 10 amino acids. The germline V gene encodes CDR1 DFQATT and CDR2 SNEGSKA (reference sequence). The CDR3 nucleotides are TGCAGTGCTGGGTGGGAGACCCAGTACTTC. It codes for CSAGWETQYF.

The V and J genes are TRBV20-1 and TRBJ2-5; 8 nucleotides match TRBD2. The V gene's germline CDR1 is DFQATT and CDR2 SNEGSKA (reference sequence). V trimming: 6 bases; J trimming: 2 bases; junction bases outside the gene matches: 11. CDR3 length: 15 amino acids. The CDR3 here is CSADDASGQQETQYF. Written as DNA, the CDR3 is TGCAGTGCCGACGACGCTAGCGGGCAGCAAGAGACCCAGTACTTC.